The next 18 T cell receptor beta chains were all read from a single sample in a study of blood T cell repertoires in COVID-19. TCRdb's table, derived via immunoSEQ multiplex PCR, lists solely in-frame clones and lacks some. The data show about 160,000 clones, approximately 86% seen once. Sequenced material: peripheral blood. These receptors came from a woman aged 60-75 years with active or convalescent COVID-19.

The chain recombines TRBV30 with TRBJ2-7, with 9 positions matching TRBD1. CDR1 is GTSNPN and CDR2 is SVGIG in the germline V gene (reference sequence). This CDR3 has 16 amino acids. V lost 1 base, J lost 4 bases, and 11 bases stayed unmatched. DNA of the CDR3: TGTGCCTGGAGTGATATGTATGGGACAGGGACGTACGAGCAGTACTTC. Protein product: CAWSDMYGTGTYEQYF.

The chain recombines TRBV11-2 with TRBJ1-1; D gene ambiguous. Trimming shortened V by 4 bases and J by 6 bases, and 9 bases separated the two germline ends. CDR3 size: 12 residues. Germline V CDR1 and CDR2: SGHAT, FQNNGV. CDR3 residues: CASSSRNAEAFF. CDR3 bases: TGTGCCAGCAGCTCCAGAAACGCTGAAGCTTTCTTT. The full variable domain, its missing parts supplied by reference TRBV11-2 and TRBJ1-1, is EAGVAQSPRYKIIEKRQSVAFWCNPISGHATLYWYQQILGQGPKLLIQFQNNGVVDDSQLPKDRFSAERLKGVDSTLKIQPAKLEDSAVYLCASSSRNAEAFFGQGTRLTVV.

The chain employs TRBV5-6 and TRBJ2-3, with a tentative D call TRBD2 (6 bases). Germline assignment: CDR1 SGHDT and CDR2 YYEEEE. The ends were cut back, 0 bases at V and 4 bases at J, with 12 bases in the middle. The CDR3 spans 15 residues. CDR3 loop: CASSLVGTPADTQYF. DNA for the CDR3: TGTGCCAGCAGCTTGGTGGGGACTCCCGCAGATACGCAGTATTTT.

This clone was picked up one time. CDR3 coding DNA: TGTGCCAGTAGTATTGAAGTAGGACACCTCGGGGAGCTGTTTTTT. It yields the protein CASSIEVGHLGELFF. The chain employs TRBV19 and TRBJ2-2; possibly TRBD1 for D (5 bases). V was shortened by 3 bases and J by 7 bases, with 15 bases between the two germline ends. Per germline, CDR1 LNHDA and CDR2 SQIVND (reference sequence). There are 15 residues in the CDR3.

The V and J genes are TRBV19 and TRBJ1-5; 10 bases line up with TRBD1. CDR1 is LNHDA, CDR2 SQIVND, per germline (reference sequence). The trim removed 3 bases at V and 4 bases at J, leaving 6 bases unmatched. This CDR3 is 16 amino acids long. CDR3 sequence (DNA): TGTGCCAGTAGTATGGTAGGGACAGGGGTTAATCAGCCCCAGCATTTT. It codes for CASSMVGTGVNQPQHF. The full variable domain, its missing parts supplied by reference TRBV19 and TRBJ1-5, is DGGITQSPKYLFRKEGQNVTLSCEQNLNHDAMYWYRQDPGQGLRLIYYSQIVNDFQKGDIAEGYSVSREKKESFPLTVTSAQKNPTAFYLCASSMVGTGVNQPQHFGDGTRLSIL.

The J gene is TRBJ2-7, the V gene TRBV23-1; D is perhaps TRBD1 (6 bases). TRBV23-1 is an open reading frame whose function is uncertain. This CDR3 comprises 17 residues. Trimming stripped 3 bases from V and 1 base from J, with 19 bases between. In DNA, the CDR3 is TGCGCCAGCAGTCATAGGACGAACAGGGTGCTTTCCTACGAGCAGTACTTC. Translated: CASSHRTNRVLSYEQYF.

CDR3 protein: CATRPGQGDTGELFF. CDR3 sequence (DNA): TGTGCCACCAGACCGGGACAGGGGGACACCGGGGAGCTGTTTTTT. The chain recombines TRBV24-1 with TRBJ2-2; TRBD1 matches 11 bases. Germline V CDR1 and CDR2: KGHDR, SFDVKD. The CDR3 totals 15 residues. Losses at the gene ends were 7 bases for V and 3 bases for J; bases not matched to a gene: 3.

Regarding this clone: An end of the junction does not agree with germline; a read error may underlie this. This rearrangement joins TRBV7-9 to TRBJ2-3, with D possibly being TRBD2 (5 bases). This CDR3 contains 17 residues. The V gene's germline CDR1 is SEHNR and CDR2 FQNEAQ (reference sequence). The CDR3 loop reads CASSLAFESETPDTQYF. CDR3 coding DNA: TGTGCCAGCAGCCTAGCCTTCGAGAGCGAAACCCCAGATACGCAGTATTTT.

The gene calls are TRBV27 and TRBJ1-1; D is ambiguous. Trimming took 7 bases from V and 1 from J, leaving 13 bases between them. The germline V gene has CDR1 MNHEY and CDR2 SMNVEV (reference sequence). The CDR3 consists of 14 residues. CDR3 region: CASKAFEENTEAFF. DNA of the CDR3: TGTGCCAGCAAAGCTTTTGAGGAGAACACTGAAGCTTTCTTT.

The chain recombines TRBV29-1 with TRBJ2-5; D is possibly TRBD2 (7 bases). Germline lookup yields CDR1 SQVTM and CDR2 ANQGSEA. CDR3 size: 12 residues. The CDR3 loop is CIVVGGGKTQYF. CDR3 nucleotide sequence: TGCATTGTTGTGGGAGGGGGAAAGACCCAGTACTTC.

This sequence joins TRBV4-3 and TRBJ1-4; 8 bases line up with TRBD1. Germline CDR1 reads LGHNA; CDR2 reads YSLEER. The CDR3 covers 15 residues. V lost 3 bases, J lost 7 bases, and 7 bases stayed unmatched. The CDR3 protein is CASSHDQGAGEKLFF. The CDR3 DNA is TGCGCCAGCAGCCATGACCAGGGGGCGGGTGAAAAACTGTTTTTT.

The rearrangement uses TRBV30 and TRBJ2-1, with D possibly being TRBD1 (6 bases). Germline CDR1 GTSNPN, CDR2 SVGIG (reference sequence). This CDR3 has 12 amino acids. Trimming removed 6 bases from V and 10 bases from J, with 16 bases in between. CDR3 residues: CACQPYGTEQFF. The CDR3 nucleotides are TGTGCCTGCCAACCCTACGGGACAGAGCAGTTCTTC. Variable domain in full (rest from reference TRBV30 and TRBJ2-1): SQTIHQWPATLVQPVGSPLSLECTVEGTSNPNLYWYRQAAGRGLQLLFYSVGIGQISSEVPQNLSASRPQDRQFILSSKKLLLSDSGFYLCACQPYGTEQFFGPGTRLTVL.

J is TRBJ2-1 and V is TRBV6-4, with 9 bases lining up with TRBD2. The CDR3 extends over 14 amino acids. The germline gives CDR1 MRHNA, CDR2 SNTAGT. The V gene end was trimmed by 6 bases and the J gene end by 8 bases; junction bases not matched to a gene: 8. CDR3 residues: CASRLAGPGDEQFF. The CDR3 nucleotides read TGTGCCAGCAGACTAGCGGGCCCGGGGGATGAGCAGTTCTTC.

The V and J genes are TRBV7-2 and TRBJ2-1, with 7 bases lining up with TRBD2. CDR3 length: 14 amino acids. Trimming at V came to 4 bases and at J to 10 bases, leaving 10 bases not matched to a gene. Looked up from germline, CDR1 is SGHTA and CDR2 is FQGNSA. CDR3 in DNA: TGTGCCAGCAGCTCCCCGGGGAGCGGGGTCGAGCAGTTCTTC. This codes for CASSSPGSGVEQFF.

The chain links TRBV29-1 to TRBJ1-2; perhaps TRBD1 as D (5 bases). Germline values: CDR1 SQVTM, CDR2 ANQGSEA. Trimming pared 6 bases from V and 7 bases from J, leaving 18 bases between. The CDR3 consists of 13 residues. The CDR3 reads CSVEPPGQGGYTF. CDR3 bases: TGCAGCGTGGAACCTCCAGGGCAGGGTGGCTACACCTTC.

The chain carries TRBV3-1 (or the pseudogene TRBV3-2) and TRBJ1-2; weak D call: TRBD1 (5 bases). Trimming removed 0 bases from V and 5 bases from J, with 16 bases in between. The germline gives CDR1 LGHDT, CDR2 YNNKEL (reference sequence). CDR3 length equals 16 residues. In DNA form, the CDR3 reads TGTGCCAGCAGCCAAGAGACTGGGGGAGGAAGGTATGGCTACACCTTC. This sequence encodes CASSQETGGGRYGYTF.

DNA for the CDR3: TGTGCCAGCAGCAGACCCGGGTATTCACCCCTCCACTTT. Amino acids: CASSRPGYSPLHF. The V gene is TRBV6-5, the J gene TRBJ1-6; no clear D. The V and J ends lost 6 bases and 8 bases respectively, with 11 bases between them. This CDR3 comprises 13 residues. CDR1 is MNHEY, CDR2 SVGAGI, per germline.

This clone occurred a few times. The chain recombines TRBV9 with TRBJ1-4; the D is unclear. The germline gives CDR1 SGDLS, CDR2 YYNGEE. V was pared by 2 bases and J by 5 bases, with 13 bases between. This CDR3 region has 15 residues. The DNA of the CDR3 is TGTGCCAGCAGCGTTGGTCTCGAGTTAAATGAAAAACTGTTTTTT. This translates into CASSVGLELNEKLFF.